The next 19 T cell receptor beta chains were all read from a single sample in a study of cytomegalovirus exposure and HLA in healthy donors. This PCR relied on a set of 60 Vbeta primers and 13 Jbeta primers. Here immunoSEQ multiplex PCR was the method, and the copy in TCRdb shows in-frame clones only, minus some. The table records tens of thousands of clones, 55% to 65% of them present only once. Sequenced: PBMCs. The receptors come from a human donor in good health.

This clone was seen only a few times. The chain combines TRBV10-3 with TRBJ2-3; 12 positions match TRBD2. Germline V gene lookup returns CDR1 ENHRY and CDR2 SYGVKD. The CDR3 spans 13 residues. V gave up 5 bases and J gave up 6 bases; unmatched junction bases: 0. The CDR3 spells CAISTSGGDTQYF. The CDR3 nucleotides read TGTGCCATCAGTACTAGCGGGGGGGATACGCAGTATTTT.

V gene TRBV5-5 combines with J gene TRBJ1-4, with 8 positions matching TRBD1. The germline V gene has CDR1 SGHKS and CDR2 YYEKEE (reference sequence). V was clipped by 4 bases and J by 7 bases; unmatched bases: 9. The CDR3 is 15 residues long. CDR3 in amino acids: CASSAIQGATEKLFF. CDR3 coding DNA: TGTGCCAGCAGCGCCATTCAGGGGGCGACTGAAAAACTGTTTTTT.

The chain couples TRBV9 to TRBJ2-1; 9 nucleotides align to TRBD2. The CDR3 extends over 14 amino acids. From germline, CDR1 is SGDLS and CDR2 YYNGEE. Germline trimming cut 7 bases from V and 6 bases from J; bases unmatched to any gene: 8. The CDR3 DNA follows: TGTGCCAGCTCCCGGCGGGGGGGCCCCAATGAGCAGTTCTTC. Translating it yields CASSRRGGPNEQFF. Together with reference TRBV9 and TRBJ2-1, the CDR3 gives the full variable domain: DSGVTQTPKHLITATGQRVTLRCSPRSGDLSVYWYQQSLDQGLQFLIQYYNGEERAKGNILERFSAQQFPDLHSELNLSSLELGDSALYFCASSRRGGPNEQFFGPGTRLTVL.

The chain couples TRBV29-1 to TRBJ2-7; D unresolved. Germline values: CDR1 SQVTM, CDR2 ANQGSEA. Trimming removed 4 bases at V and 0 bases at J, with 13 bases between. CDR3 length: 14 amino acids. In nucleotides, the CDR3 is TGCAGCGTTGGAGCGCACGTGGGCTCCTACGAGCAGTACTTC. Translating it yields CSVGAHVGSYEQYF.

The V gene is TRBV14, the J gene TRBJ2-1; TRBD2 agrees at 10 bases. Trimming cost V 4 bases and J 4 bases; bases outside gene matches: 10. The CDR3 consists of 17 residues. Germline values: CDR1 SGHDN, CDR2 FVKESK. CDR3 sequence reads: CASSRSLTSGNYNEQFF. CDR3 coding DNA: TGTGCCAGCAGCCGATCCCTAACTAGCGGGAATTACAATGAGCAGTTCTTC.

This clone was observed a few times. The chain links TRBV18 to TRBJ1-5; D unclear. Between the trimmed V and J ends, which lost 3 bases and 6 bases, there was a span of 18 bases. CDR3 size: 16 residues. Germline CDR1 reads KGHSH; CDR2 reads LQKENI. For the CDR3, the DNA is TGTGCCAGCTCACCGCGGCAGTCCATGAGGGCTCAGCCCCAGCATTTT. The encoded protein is CASSPRQSMRAQPQHF.

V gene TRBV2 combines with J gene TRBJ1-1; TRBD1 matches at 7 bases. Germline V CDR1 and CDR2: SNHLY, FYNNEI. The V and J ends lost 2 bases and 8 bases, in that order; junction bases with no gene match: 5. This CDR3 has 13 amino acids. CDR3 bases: TGTGCCAGCAGTGAAAACAGGGGCGGGGAAGCTTTCTTT. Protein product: CASSENRGGEAFF.

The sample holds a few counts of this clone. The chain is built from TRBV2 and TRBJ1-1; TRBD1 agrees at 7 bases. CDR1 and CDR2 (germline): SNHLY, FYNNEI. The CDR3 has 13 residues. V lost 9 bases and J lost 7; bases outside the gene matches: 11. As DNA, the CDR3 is TGTGCCAGTAGCGGCACAGGGGAAAATGAAGCTTTCTTT. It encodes CASSGTGENEAFF.

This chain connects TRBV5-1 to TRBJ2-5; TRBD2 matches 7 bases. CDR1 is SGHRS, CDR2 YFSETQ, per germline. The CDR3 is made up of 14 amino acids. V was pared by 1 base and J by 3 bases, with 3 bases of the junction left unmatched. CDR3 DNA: TGCGCCAGCAGCTTGACAGCGGGGAAAGAGACCCAGTACTTC. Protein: CASSLTAGKETQYF.

CDR3 coding DNA: TGTGCCAGCAGTCCCGGGACAGCTTCCTACGAGCAGTACTTC. The encoded protein is CASSPGTASYEQYF. The chain combines TRBV5-6 with TRBJ2-7; TRBD1 matches 7 bases. Germline loops: CDR1 SGHDT, CDR2 YYEEEE. The CDR3 is 14 residues long. V lost 5 bases to trimming and J lost 1 base; unmatched junction nucleotides: 6.

In DNA form, the CDR3 reads TGTGCCAGCAGCTACATTAAAGGAGGACGGGTTATAAATGAAAAACTGTTTTTT. It translates to CASSYIKGGRVINEKLFF. The rearrangement uses TRBV7-9 and TRBJ1-4, with D hard to call. Between the trimmed V and J ends, which lost 4 bases and 5 bases, there was a span of 23 bases. CDR1 is SEHNR, CDR2 FQNEAQ, per germline (reference sequence). This CDR3 is built from 18 residues.

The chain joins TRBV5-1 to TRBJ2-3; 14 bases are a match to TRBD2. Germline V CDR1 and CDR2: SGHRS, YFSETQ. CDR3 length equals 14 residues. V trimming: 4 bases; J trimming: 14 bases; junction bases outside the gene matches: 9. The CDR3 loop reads CASSTGTSGGQLYF. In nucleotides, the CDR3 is TGCGCCAGCAGCACCGGGACTAGCGGGGGCCAATTGTATTTT.

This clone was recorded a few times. DNA for the CDR3: TGTGCCAGCAGCCAAGGGGTGGGACAGGGTTCATATGGCTACACCTTC. Protein: CASSQGVGQGSYGYTF. This chain uses TRBV4-2 with TRBJ1-2; 9 bases are a match to TRBD1. Germline loops: CDR1 LGHNA, CDR2 YNFKEQ. The ends lost 1 base at V and 5 bases at J; junction bases unmatched: 8. The CDR3 consists of 16 residues.

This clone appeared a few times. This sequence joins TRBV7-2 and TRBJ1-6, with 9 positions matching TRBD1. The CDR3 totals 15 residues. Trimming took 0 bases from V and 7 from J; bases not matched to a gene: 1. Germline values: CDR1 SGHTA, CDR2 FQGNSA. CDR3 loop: CASSLAGQGNSPLHF. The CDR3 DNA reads TGTGCCAGCAGCTTAGCTGGACAGGGGAATTCACCCCTCCACTTT.

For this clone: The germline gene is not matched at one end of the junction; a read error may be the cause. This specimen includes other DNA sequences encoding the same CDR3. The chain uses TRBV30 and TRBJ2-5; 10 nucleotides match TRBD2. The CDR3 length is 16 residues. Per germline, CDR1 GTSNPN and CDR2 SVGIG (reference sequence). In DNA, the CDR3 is TGTGCCTGGAGCAAGGCTAGCGGGGGTTCACAAGAGACGCAGTACTTC. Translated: CAWSKASGGSQETQYF.

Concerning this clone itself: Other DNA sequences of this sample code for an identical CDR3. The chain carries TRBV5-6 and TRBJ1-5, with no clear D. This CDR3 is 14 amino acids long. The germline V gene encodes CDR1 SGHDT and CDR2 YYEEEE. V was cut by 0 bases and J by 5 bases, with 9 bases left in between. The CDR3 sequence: CASSLAGGDQPQHF. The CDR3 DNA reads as TGTGCCAGCAGCTTGGCAGGCGGGGATCAGCCCCAGCATTTT. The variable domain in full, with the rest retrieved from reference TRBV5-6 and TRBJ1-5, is DAGVTQSPTHLIKTRGQQVTLRCSPKSGHDTVSWYQQALGQGPQFIFQYYEEEERQRGNFPDRFSGHQFPNYSSELNVNALLLGDSALYLCASSLAGGDQPQHFGDGTRLSIL.

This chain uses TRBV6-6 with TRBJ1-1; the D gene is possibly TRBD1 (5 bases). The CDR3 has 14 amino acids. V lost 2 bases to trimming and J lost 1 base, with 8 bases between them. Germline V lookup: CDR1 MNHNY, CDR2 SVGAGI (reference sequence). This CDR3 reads CASSYRGENTEAFF. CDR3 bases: TGTGCCAGCAGTTACAGGGGCGAGAACACTGAAGCTTTCTTT.

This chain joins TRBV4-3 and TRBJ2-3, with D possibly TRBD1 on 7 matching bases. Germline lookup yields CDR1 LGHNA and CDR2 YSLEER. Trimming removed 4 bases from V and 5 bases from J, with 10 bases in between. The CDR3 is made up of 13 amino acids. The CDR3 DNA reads TGCGCCAGCAGCCTCCAGGGGGGAGATACGCAGTATTTT. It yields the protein CASSLQGGDTQYF.

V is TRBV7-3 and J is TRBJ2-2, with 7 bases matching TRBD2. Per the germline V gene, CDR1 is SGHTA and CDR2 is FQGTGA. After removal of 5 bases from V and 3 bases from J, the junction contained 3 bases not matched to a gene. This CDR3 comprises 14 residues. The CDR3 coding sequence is TGTGCCAGCAGCCAACGGGGGGACACCGGGGAGCTGTTTTTT. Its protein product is CASSQRGDTGELFF.